The T cell receptor beta chain described here comes from a study of T-cell reconstitution after alpha-beta-depleted transplantation in children. Unique molecular identifiers featured in how the TCRbeta library was prepared. TCRdb reprocessed the PCR reads with MiXCR, giving one entry per CDR3 protein. The sample lists 400,000 to 500,000 distinct CDR3 sequences, about a tenth occurring once. In its sample, this clonotype was seen a few times. The sequence derives from a human donor who donated a stem cell graft to a child with acute myeloid leukemia. The material sequenced was PBMCs from the stem cell graft donor, taken from the stem cell graft.

The CDR3: CASSLTGGDAYEQYV. For the CDR3, the DNA is TGCGCCAGCAGCCTGACAGGGGGCGATGCTTACGAGCAGTACGTC. V and J are TRBV5-1 and TRBJ2-7; TRBD1 matches at 10 bases. The CDR3 length is 15 residues. With 4 bases clipped from V and 4 bases from J, the junction kept 8 bases outside the gene matches. CDR1 is SGHRS, CDR2 YFSETQ, per germline.